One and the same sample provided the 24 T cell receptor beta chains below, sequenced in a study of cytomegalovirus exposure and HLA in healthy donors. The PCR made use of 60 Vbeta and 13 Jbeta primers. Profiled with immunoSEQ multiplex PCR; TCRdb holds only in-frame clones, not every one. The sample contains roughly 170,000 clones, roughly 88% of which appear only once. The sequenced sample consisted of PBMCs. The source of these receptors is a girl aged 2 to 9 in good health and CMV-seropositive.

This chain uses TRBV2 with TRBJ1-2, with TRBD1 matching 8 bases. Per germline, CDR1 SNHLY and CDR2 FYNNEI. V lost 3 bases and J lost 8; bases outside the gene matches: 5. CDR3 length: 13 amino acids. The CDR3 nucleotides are TGTGCCAGCAGTGAGGGGACAGGTCGGGGCTACACCTTC. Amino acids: CASSEGTGRGYTF. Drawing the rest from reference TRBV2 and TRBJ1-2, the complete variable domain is EPEVTQTPSHQVTQMGQEVILRCVPISNHLYFYWYRQILGQKVEFLVSFYNNEISEKSEIFDDQFSVERPDGSNFTLKIRSTKLEDSAMYFCASSEGTGRGYTFGSGTRLTVV.

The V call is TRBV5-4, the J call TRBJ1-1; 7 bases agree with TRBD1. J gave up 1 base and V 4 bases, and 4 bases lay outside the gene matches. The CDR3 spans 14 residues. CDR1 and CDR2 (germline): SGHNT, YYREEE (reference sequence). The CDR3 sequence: CASSATGKNTEAFF. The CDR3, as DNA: TGTGCCAGCAGCGCGACAGGGAAGAACACTGAAGCTTTCTTT. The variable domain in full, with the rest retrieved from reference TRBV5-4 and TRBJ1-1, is ETGVTQSPTHLIKTRGQQVTLRCSSQSGHNTVSWYQQALGQGPQFIFQYYREEENGRGNFPPRFSGLQFPNYSSELNVNALELDDSALYLCASSATGKNTEAFFGQGTRLTVV.

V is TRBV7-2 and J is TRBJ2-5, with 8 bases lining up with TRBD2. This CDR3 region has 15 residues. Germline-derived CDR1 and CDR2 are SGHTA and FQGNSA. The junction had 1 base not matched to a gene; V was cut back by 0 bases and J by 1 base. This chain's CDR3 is CASSLAGTSQETQYF. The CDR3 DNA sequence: TGTGCCAGCAGCTTAGCGGGGACTAGCCAAGAGACCCAGTACTTC.

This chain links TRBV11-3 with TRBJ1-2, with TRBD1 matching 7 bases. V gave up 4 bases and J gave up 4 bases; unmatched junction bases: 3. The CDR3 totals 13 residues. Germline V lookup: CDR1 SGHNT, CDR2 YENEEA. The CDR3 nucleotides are TGTGCCAGCAGCTCGGGACAGTCCTATGGCTACACCTTC. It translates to CASSSGQSYGYTF.

DNA for the CDR3: TGTGCCAGCAGTACGCAGTCTAGGGGGCCGAGGGAGCAGTACTTC. Its protein is CASSTQSRGPREQYF. The V call is TRBV11-1, the J call TRBJ2-7, with TRBD1 matching 7 bases. Germline-derived CDR1 and CDR2 are SGHAT and FQDESV (reference sequence). V gave up 6 bases and J gave up 7 bases; unmatched junction bases: 15. The CDR3 loop spans 15 amino acids. Filled out from reference TRBV11-1 and TRBJ2-7, the complete variable domain reads EAEVAQSPRYKITEKSQAVAFWCDPISGHATLYWYRQILGQGPELLVQFQDESVVDDSQLPKDRFSAERLKGVDSTLKIQPAELGDSAMYLCASSTQSRGPREQYFGPGTRLTVT.

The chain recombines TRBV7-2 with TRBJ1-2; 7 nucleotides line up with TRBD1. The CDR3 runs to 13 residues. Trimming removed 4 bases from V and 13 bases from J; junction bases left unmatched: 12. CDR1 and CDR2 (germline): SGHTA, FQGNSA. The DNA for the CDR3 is TGTGCCAGCAGCTCCCCAGGGGGAAGTTGGAGCACCTTC. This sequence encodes CASSSPGGSWSTF.

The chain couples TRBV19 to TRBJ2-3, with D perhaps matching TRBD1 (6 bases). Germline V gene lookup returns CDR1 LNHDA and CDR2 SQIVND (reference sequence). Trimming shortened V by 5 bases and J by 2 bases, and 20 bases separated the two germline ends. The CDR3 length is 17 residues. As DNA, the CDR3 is TGTGCCAGTAGTGCCTCGGACAGCAACGCAAACACAGATACGCAGTATTTT. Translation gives CASSASDSNANTDTQYF.

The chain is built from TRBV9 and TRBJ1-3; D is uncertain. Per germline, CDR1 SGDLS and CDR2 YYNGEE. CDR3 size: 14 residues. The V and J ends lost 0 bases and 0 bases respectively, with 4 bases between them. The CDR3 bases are TGTGCCAGCAGCGTAGTTAGCTCTGGAAACACCATATATTTT. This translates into CASSVVSSGNTIYF. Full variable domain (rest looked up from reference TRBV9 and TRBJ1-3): DSGVTQTPKHLITATGQRVTLRCSPRSGDLSVYWYQQSLDQGLQFLIQYYNGEERAKGNILERFSAQQFPDLHSELNLSSLELGDSALYFCASSVVSSGNTIYFGEGSWLTVV.

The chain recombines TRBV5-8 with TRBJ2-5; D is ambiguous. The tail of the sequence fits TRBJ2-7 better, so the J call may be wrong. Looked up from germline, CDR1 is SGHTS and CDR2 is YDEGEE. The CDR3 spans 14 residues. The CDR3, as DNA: TGTGCCAGCAGCTTGTTAGGAGTGACCTACGAGCAGTACTTC. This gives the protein CASSLLGVTYEQYF.

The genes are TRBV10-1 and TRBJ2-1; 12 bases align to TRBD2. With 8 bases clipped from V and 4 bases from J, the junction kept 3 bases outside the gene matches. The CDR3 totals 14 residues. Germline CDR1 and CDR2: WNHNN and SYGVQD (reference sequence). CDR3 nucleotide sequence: TGCGCCAGCCCGACTAGCGGGAGATACAATGAGCAGTTCTTC. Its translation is CASPTSGRYNEQFF.

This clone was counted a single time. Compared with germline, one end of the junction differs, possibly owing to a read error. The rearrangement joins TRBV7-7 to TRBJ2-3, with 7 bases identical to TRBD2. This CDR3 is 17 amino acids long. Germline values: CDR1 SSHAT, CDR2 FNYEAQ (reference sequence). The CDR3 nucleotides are TGTGCTAGCAGCTTAGTGGGAGGGTTACCACAAGTAGATACGCAGTATTTT. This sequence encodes CASSLVGGLPQVDTQYF.

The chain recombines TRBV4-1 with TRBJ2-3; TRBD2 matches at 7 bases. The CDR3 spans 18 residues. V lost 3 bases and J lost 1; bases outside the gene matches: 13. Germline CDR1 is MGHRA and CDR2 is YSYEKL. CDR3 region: CASSHPAGFSGGTDTQYF. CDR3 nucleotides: TGCGCCAGCAGCCACCCGGCCGGGTTCAGCGGGGGCACAGATACGCAGTATTTT.

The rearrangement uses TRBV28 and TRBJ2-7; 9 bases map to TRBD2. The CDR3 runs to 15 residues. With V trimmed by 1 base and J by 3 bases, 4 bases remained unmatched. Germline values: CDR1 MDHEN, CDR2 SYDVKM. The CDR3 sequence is CASSLSGTSSYEQYF. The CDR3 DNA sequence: TGTGCCAGCAGTTTATCCGGGACTAGCAGCTACGAGCAGTACTTC.

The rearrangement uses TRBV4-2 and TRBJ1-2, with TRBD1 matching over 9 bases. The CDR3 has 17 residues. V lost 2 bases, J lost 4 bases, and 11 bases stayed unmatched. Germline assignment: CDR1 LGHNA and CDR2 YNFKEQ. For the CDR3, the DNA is TGTGCCAGCAGCCAACGGGACAGGGACCCCCAAGGCTATGGCTACACCTTC. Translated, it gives CASSQRDRDPQGYGYTF.

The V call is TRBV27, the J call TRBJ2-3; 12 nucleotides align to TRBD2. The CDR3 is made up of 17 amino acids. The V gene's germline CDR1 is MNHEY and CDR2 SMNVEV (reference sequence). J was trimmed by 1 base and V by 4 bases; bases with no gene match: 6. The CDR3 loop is CASSSRLAGDGTDTQYF. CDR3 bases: TGTGCCAGCAGTTCGAGACTAGCGGGAGATGGCACAGATACGCAGTATTTT.

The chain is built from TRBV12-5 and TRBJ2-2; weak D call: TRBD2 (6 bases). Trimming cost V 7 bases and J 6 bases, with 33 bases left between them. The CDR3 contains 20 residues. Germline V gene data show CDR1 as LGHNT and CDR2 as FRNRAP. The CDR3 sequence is CASELTPLASSPPSPGELFF. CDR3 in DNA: TGTGCTAGTGAATTGACCCCCCTAGCGTCAAGCCCTCCCTCCCCCGGGGAGCTGTTTTTT.

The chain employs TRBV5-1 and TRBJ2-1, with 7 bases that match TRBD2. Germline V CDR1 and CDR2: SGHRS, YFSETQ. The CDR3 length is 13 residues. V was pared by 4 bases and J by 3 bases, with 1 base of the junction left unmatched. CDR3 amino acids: CASSQRDYNEQFF. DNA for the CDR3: TGCGCCAGCAGCCAGCGGGACTACAATGAGCAGTTCTTC.

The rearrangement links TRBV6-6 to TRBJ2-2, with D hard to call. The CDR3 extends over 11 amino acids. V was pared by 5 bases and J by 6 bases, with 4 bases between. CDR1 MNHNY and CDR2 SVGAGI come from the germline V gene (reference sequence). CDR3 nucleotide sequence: TGTGCCAGCAGTGTCGCCGGGGAGCTGTTTTTT. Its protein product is CASSVAGELFF.

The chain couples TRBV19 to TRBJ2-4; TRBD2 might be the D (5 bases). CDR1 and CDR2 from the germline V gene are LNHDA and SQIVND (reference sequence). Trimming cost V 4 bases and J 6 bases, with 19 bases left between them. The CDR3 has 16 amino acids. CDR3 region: CASSTSGRTLLNIQYF. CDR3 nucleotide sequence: TGTGCCAGTAGTACGAGCGGACGGACCCTCTTAAACATTCAGTACTTC.

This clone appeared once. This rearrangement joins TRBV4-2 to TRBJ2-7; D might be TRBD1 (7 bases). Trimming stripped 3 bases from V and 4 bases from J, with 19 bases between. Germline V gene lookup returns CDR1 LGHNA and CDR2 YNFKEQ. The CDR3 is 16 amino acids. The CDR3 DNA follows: TGTGCCAGCAGCCATCCCTCGGAGGGGGCGCTTTACGAGCAGTACTTC. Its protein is CASSHPSEGALYEQYF.

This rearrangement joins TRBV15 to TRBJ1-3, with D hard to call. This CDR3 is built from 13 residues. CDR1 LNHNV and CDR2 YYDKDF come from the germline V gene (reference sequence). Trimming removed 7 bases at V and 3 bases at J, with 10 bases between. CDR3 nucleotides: TGTGCCACCACCAAACGGGATGGAAACACCATATATTTT. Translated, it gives CATTKRDGNTIYF.

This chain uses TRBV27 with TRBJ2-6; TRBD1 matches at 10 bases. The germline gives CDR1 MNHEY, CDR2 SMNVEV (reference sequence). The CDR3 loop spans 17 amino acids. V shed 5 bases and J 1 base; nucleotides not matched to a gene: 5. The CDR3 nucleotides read TGTGCCAGCAGTAAGACAGGGGGCGCGTCTGGGGCCAACGTCCTGACTTTC. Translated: CASSKTGGASGANVLTF.

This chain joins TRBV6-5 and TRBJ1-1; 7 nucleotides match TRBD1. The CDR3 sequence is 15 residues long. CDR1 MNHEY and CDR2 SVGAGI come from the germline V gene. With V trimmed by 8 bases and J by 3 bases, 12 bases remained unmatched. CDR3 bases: TGTGCCAGCGCCAGACAGGGACATACGGACACTGAAGCTTTCTTT. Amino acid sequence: CASARQGHTDTEAFF.

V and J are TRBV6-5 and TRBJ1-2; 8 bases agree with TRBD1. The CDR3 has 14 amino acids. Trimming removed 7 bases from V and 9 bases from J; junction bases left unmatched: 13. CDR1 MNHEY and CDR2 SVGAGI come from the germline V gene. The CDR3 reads CASTFLGQGASYTF. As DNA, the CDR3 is TGTGCCAGCACCTTCCTAGGACAGGGAGCTAGCTACACCTTC.